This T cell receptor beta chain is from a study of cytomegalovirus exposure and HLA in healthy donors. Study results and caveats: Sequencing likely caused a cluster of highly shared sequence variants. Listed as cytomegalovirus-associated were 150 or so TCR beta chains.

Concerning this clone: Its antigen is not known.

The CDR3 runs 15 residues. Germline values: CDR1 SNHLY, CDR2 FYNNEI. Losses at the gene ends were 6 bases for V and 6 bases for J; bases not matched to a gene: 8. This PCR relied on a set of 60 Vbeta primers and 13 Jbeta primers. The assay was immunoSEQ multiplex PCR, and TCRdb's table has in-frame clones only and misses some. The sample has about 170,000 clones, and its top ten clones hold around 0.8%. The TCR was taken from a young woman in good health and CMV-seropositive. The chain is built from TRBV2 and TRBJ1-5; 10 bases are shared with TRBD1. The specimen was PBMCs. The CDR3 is CASRATGGAVQPQHF. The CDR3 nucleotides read TGTGCCAGCAGGGCGACAGGGGGCGCGGTTCAGCCCCAGCATTTT. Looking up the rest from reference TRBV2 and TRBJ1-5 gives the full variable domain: EPEVTQTPSHQVTQMGQEVILRCVPISNHLYFYWYRQILGQKVEFLVSFYNNEISEKSEIFDDQFSVERPDGSNFTLKIRSTKLEDSAMYFCASRATGGAVQPQHFGDGTRLSIL.